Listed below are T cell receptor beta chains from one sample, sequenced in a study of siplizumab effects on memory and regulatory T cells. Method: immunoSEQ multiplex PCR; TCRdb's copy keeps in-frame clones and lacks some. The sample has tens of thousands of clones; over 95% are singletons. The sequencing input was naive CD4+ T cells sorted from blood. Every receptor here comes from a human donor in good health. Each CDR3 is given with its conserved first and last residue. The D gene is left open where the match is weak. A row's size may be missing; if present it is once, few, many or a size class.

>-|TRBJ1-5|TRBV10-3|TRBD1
CAMGQFNQPQHF
TGTGCCATGGGACAGTTCAATCAGCCCCAGCATTTT
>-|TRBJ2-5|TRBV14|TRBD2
CASSHPRTSGGGETQYF
TGTGCCAGCAGCCATCCTAGGACTAGCGGGGGGGGTGAGACCCAGTACTTC
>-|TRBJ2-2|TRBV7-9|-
CASSPSGVGGELFF
TGTGCCAGCAGCCCGTCAGGGGTCGGCGGGGAGCTGTTTTTT
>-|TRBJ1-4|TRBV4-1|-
CASSRGEGTGEKLFF
TGCGCCAGCAGCCGGGGAGAGGGAACCGGTGAAAAACTGTTTTTT
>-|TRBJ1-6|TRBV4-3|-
CASSLRVGSTYNSPLHF
TGCGCCAGCAGCCTACGGGTGGGGTCCACCTATAATTCACCCCTCCACTTT
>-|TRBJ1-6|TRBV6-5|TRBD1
CASSRQGLYNSPLHF
TGTGCCAGCAGCCGACAGGGCCTTTATAATTCACCCCTCCACTTT
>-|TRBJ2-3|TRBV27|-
CASSEGTDTQYF
TGTGCCAGCAGCGAGGGGACAGATACGCAGTATTTT
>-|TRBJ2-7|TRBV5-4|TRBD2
CASSLGTSSYEQYF
TGTGCCAGCAGCTTGGGGACTAGCAGCTACGAGCAGTACTTC
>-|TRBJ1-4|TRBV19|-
CASSISAGGGEKLFF
TGTGCCAGTAGTATTTCGGCCGGCGGGGGTGAAAAACTGTTTTTT
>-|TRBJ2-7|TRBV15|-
CATSMRMRDEQYF
TGTGCCACCAGCATGCGGATGAGGGACGAGCAGTACTTC
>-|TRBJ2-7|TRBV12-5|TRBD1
CASGRQDRGREQYF
TGTGCTAGTGGCCGCCAAGACAGGGGACGCGAGCAGTACTTC
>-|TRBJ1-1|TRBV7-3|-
CASTGGSTEAFF
TGTGCCAGCACCGGGGGCTCCACTGAAGCTTTCTTT
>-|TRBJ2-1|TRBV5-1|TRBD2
CASSLALAGGGEQFF
TGCGCCAGCAGCTTGGCTCTAGCGGGGGGCGGTGAGCAGTTCTTC
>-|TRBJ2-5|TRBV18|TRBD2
CASSPPRLAGVETQYF
TGTGCCAGCTCACCACCGCGCCTAGCGGGGGTTGAGACCCAGTACTTC
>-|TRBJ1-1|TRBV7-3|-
CASSSGLQYSEAFF
TGTGCCAGCAGCTCTGGTTTACAGTACTCTGAAGCTTTCTTT
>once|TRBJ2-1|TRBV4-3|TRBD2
CASSQGIAGATRQFF
TGCGCCAGCAGCCAAGGGATAGCGGGGGCCACGAGGCAGTTCTTC
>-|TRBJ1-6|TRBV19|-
CASTPSAGAHSPLHF
TGTGCCAGTACGCCTTCTGCAGGGGCCCATTCACCCCTCCACTTT
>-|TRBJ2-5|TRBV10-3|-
CAISESLGQETQYF
TGTGCCATCAGTGAGTCGTTGGGCCAAGAGACCCAGTACTTC
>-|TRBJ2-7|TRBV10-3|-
CAISEAVLVAAGEQYF
TGTGCCATCAGTGAGGCCGTCCTAGTGGCAGCCGGCGAGCAGTACTTC
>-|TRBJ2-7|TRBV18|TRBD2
CASSPAGLAAGKYF
TGTGCCAGCTCACCTGCGGGACTAGCGGCCGGGAAGTACTTC
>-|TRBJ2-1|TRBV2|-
CASSEALTNEQFF
TGTGCCAGCAGTGAGGCGCTGACTAATGAGCAGTTCTTC
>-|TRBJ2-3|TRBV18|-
CASSPQGSRTDTQYF
TGTGCCAGCTCGCCCCAGGGGAGCCGGACAGATACGCAGTATTTT
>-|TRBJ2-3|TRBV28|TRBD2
CASSGGGAGTDTQYF
TGTGCCAGCAGTGGCGGGGGGGCGGGCACAGATACGCAGTATTTT
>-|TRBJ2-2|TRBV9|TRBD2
CASSGTLAGALNTGELFF
TGTGCCAGCAGCGGAACACTAGCGGGGGCCCTCAACACCGGGGAGCTGTTTTTT
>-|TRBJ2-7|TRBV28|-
CASSIRRAVAEQYF
TGTGCCAGCAGTATTCGTAGGGCAGTTGCCGAGCAGTACTTC
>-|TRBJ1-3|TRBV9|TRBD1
CASSARQGASGNTIYF
TGTGCCAGCAGCGCAAGACAGGGGGCCTCTGGAAACACCATATATTTT
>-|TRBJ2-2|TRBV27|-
CASSYRGVQGGELFF
TGTGCCAGCTCTTATAGGGGGGTCCAGGGCGGGGAGCTGTTTTTT
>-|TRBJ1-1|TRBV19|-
CASSSWETAVNTEAFF
TGTGCCAGTAGTAGCTGGGAGACAGCGGTAAACACTGAAGCTTTCTTT
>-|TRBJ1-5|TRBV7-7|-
CASSFINGQPIDQPQHF
TGTGCCAGCAGCTTTATAAACGGGCAGCCGATCGATCAGCCCCAGCATTTT
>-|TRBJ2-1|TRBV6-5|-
CASSYSDRNEQFF
TGTGCCAGCAGTTATTCGGACAGAAATGAGCAGTTCTTC
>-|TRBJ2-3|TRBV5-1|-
CASSLALAPSDTQYF
TGCGCCAGCAGCTTGGCTCTAGCGCCATCAGATACGCAGTATTTT
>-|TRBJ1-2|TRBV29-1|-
CSVEDLAFYGYTF
TGCAGCGTTGAAGACCTAGCTTTTTATGGCTACACCTTC
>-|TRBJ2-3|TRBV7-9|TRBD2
CASSLATSGGATDTQYF
TGTGCCAGCAGCTTAGCCACTAGCGGGGGGGCCACAGATACGCAGTATTTT
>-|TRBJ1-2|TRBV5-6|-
CASSLRVQGAYGYTF
TGTGCCAGCAGCTTACGTGTACAAGGGGCCTATGGCTACACCTTC
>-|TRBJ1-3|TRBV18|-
CASSPASAVGNTIYF
TGTGCCAGCTCACCAGCGTCGGCAGTTGGAAACACCATATATTTT
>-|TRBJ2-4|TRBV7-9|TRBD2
CASSETSALAKNIQYF
TGTGCCAGCAGCGAGACTAGCGCTCTAGCCAAAAACATTCAGTACTTC
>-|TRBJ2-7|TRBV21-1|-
CASSKEPGRYEQYF
TGTGCCAGCAGCAAAGAGCCAGGGAGGTACGAGCAGTACTTC
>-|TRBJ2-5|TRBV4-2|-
CASSQEPRETQYF
TGTGCCAGCAGCCAGGAGCCTCGGGAGACCCAGTACTTC
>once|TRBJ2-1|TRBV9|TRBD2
CASSPRTSGVWSSYNEQFF
TGTGCCAGCAGCCCGAGGACTAGCGGGGTTTGGAGCTCCTACAATGAGCAGTTCTTC
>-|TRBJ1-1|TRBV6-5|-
CASSYWGGQSTEAFF
TGTGCCAGCAGTTACTGGGGGGGGCAAAGCACTGAAGCTTTCTTT
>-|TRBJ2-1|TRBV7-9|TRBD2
CASSPGTSTFDEQFF
TGTGCCAGCAGCCCCGGGACTAGCACATTCGATGAGCAGTTCTTC
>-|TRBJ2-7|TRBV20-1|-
CSARGGEQYF
TGCAGTGCTAGGGGCGGTGAGCAGTACTTC
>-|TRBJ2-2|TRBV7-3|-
CASSLVAFTTNTGELFF
TGTGCCAGCAGCTTAGTGGCATTTACAACGAACACCGGGGAGCTGTTTTTT
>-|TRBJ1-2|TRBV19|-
CASSRDRDIINYGYTF
TGTGCCAGTAGTAGGGACCGGGACATAATTAACTATGGCTACACCTTC
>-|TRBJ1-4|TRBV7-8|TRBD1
CASSHDRGRTNEKLFF
TGTGCCAGCAGCCACGACAGGGGACGAACTAATGAAAAACTGTTTTTT
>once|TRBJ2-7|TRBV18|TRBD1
CASSPFPPGQRPYEQYF
TGTGCCAGCTCACCATTCCCACCGGGACAGAGGCCCTACGAGCAGTACTTC
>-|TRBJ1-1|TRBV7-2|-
CASSLDWGNTEAFF
TGTGCCAGCAGCTTAGATTGGGGGAACACTGAAGCTTTCTTT
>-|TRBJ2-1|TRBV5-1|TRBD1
CASSLAGQAHNEQFF
TGCGCCAGCAGCTTGGCGGGACAGGCACACAATGAGCAGTTCTTC
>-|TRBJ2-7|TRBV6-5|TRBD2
CASSYSGTKTYEQYF
TGTGCCAGCAGTTACTCGGGGACTAAAACCTACGAGCAGTACTTC
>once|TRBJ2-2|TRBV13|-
CASSSPLGPPTGELFF
TGTGCCAGCAGCTCCCCTCTGGGGCCACCCACCGGGGAGCTGTTTTTT
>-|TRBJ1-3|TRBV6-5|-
CASYDPIAGNTIYF
TGTGCCAGCTACGACCCTATCGCGGGAAACACCATATATTTT
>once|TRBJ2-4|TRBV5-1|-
CASSSTGNRAKNIQYF
TGCGCCAGCAGCTCCACAGGGAATAGGGCCAAAAACATTCAGTACTTC
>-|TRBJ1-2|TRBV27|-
CASSLGGHYGYTF
TGTGCCAGCAGTTTGGGGGGGCATTATGGCTACACCTTC
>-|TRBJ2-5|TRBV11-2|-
CASSLDMETQYF
TGTGCCAGCAGCTTAGATATGGAGACCCAGTACTTC
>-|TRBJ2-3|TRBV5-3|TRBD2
CARSRGTSMGTQYF
TGTGCCAGAAGCAGGGGGACTAGTATGGGTACGCAGTATTTT